Each of the 15 T cell receptor beta chains below was sequenced from the same sample in a study of spatial heterogeneity in lung cancer. MiXCR, applied by TCRdb to the 5' RACE reads, yields one record per CDR3 protein. The table has roughly 12,000 distinct CDR3 sequences, around 6.6% seen once. Indicated time point: sample taken at primary tumor resection. Antigen specificity for these receptors is unknown. Study-wide findings and caveats: Intratumoral expanded alpha and beta TCR counts were found to track tumor mutation counts.

Sequences were derived from lung tumor tissue, sampled at surgery. The receptor set was obtained from a female donor with early-stage non-small cell lung cancer.

By sample fraction, this clonotype is medium-sized. CDR3 amino acids: CASLETRKAYEQYF. In DNA form, the CDR3 reads TGTGCCAGCTTAGAGACTAGAAAAGCCTACGAGCAGTACTTC. The genes are TRBV12-3 or TRBV12-4 and TRBJ2-7; D is possibly TRBD2 (6 bases). There are 14 residues in the CDR3. Trimming took off 8 bases at V and 2 bases at J, with 16 bases between the two ends.

The CDR3 reads CASSLGTSATYNEQFF. In DNA form, the CDR3 reads TGCGCCAGCAGCTTGGGGACTAGCGCCACCTACAATGAGCAGTTCTTC. This rearrangement joins TRBV5-1 to TRBJ2-1; 9 bases line up with TRBD2. Germline assignment: CDR1 SGHRS and CDR2 YFSETQ. CDR3 length: 16 residues. J gave up 2 bases and V 0 bases, and 3 bases lay outside the gene matches.

This clonotype was seen repeatedly, ten times or more. V gene TRBV13 combines with J gene TRBJ1-2; TRBD1 is a possible D gene (6 bases). The V end lost 1 base, the J end lost 4 bases, and 13 bases lay between the germline ends. The length of the CDR3 is 15 residues. The germline V gene has CDR1 PRHDT and CDR2 FYEKMQ (reference sequence). CDR3 loop: CASSLDVGARYGYTF. CDR3 DNA: TGTGCCAGCAGCTTAGACGTGGGGGCGCGCTATGGCTACACCTTC.

In its sample, this clonotype ranks as medium-sized. This chain joins TRBV28 and TRBJ1-1, with 7 bases aligning to TRBD1. V was pared by 8 bases and J by 5 bases, with 2 bases of the junction left unmatched. This CDR3 is built from 11 residues. Germline V CDR1 and CDR2: MDHEN, SYDVKM. CDR3 nucleotides: TGTGCCAGCGCCAGGGGGACTGAAGCTTTCTTT. It yields the protein CASARGTEAFF.

The V call is TRBV5-1, the J call TRBJ2-2; D not resolved. Germline V gene sequence: CDR1 SGHRS, CDR2 YFSETQ. The V and J ends lost 0 bases and 4 bases respectively, with 7 bases between them. The CDR3 is 14 residues long. CDR3 nucleotides: TGCGCCAGCAGCTTGGAGGCCGGCACCGGGGAGCTGTTTTTT. Protein: CASSLEAGTGELFF.

Judged by abundance, this clonotype is medium-sized. The chain employs TRBV12-3 or TRBV12-4 and TRBJ2-7; possible D gene TRBD1, 6 bases. The CDR3 covers 15 residues. Trimming cost V 5 bases and J 3 bases, with 17 bases left between them. CDR3 sequence: CASSPRQERYYEQYF. CDR3 DNA sequence: TGTGCCAGCAGTCCACGACAGGAGAGGTACTACGAGCAGTACTTC.

This clonotype has ten or more counts. The CDR3 nucleotides are TGTGCCAGCAGCCGCCCGGACAGGGTGAGAGAGCAGTACTTC. Translated: CASSRPDRVREQYF. The chain couples TRBV6-5 to TRBJ2-7, with 8 positions matching TRBD1. Losses at the gene ends were 6 bases for V and 7 bases for J; bases not matched to a gene: 11. The germline V gene has CDR1 MNHEY and CDR2 SVGAGI. CDR3 length: 14 amino acids.

This clonotype was recorded many times. The chain carries TRBV3-1 and TRBJ2-7, with D tentatively TRBD2 (7 bases). CDR3 size: 17 residues. V lost 4 bases, J lost 2 bases, and 21 bases lay in between. Germline CDR1 and CDR2: LGHDT and YNNKEL (reference sequence). CDR3: CASSPLGGGGYAYEQYF. The CDR3 DNA is TGTGCCAGCAGCCCTCTGGGAGGGGGAGGATACGCCTACGAGCAGTACTTC.

The table lists this clonotype with many counts. The V and J genes are TRBV5-1 and TRBJ2-7; 7 bases fit TRBD1. Germline V gene sequence: CDR1 SGHRS, CDR2 YFSETQ. V lost 5 bases, J lost 7 bases, and 15 bases stayed unmatched. The CDR3 consists of 15 residues. CDR3 sequence (DNA): TGCGCCAGCAGTTCCTCTGGAGACAGGGTAGAGGAGCAGTACTTC. As protein: CASSSSGDRVEEQYF.

This clonotype rates as medium-sized. The V and J genes are TRBV7-2 and TRBJ2-3, with 7 positions matching TRBD2. In germline, CDR1 is SGHTA, CDR2 FQGNSA. V was clipped by 1 base and J by 0 bases; unmatched bases: 7. The CDR3 contains 17 residues. The CDR3 bases are TGTGCCAGCAGCTTAGTAGGCCTAGCGGCTAGCACAGATACGCAGTATTTT. Protein sequence: CASSLVGLAASTDTQYF.

This clonotype showed up many times. This chain uses TRBV29-1 with TRBJ2-7, with D possibly TRBD2 on 7 matching bases. This CDR3 is built from 12 residues. CDR1 is SQVTM, CDR2 ANQGSEA, per germline. Deletions cut 6 bases from V and 7 bases from J, with 16 bases between. CDR3 sequence: CSVEGGRREQYF. The CDR3 DNA reads as TGCAGCGTGGAGGGGGGGCGACGAGAGCAGTACTTC.

This clonotype occurred many times. The J gene is TRBJ2-4, the V gene TRBV20-1, with 10 bases matching TRBD2. In germline, CDR1 is DFQATT, CDR2 SNEGSKA (reference sequence). This CDR3 has 14 amino acids. V shed 5 bases and J 6 bases; nucleotides not matched to a gene: 7. The CDR3 DNA is TGCAGTGCTCCTCGGACTAGCGGAGTAAACATTCAGTACTTC. Amino acid sequence: CSAPRTSGVNIQYF.

This clonotype was seen at least ten times. The V call is TRBV7-9, the J call TRBJ1-4; 8 bases align to TRBD1. The CDR3 covers 14 residues. The ends lost 3 bases at V and 8 bases at J; junction bases unmatched: 5. Germline lookup yields CDR1 SEHNR and CDR2 FQNEAQ (reference sequence). CDR3 DNA: TGTGCCAGCAGCTTGACAGGGGTTGGCGAAAAACTGTTTTTT. The encoded protein is CASSLTGVGEKLFF.

This clonotype was observed many times. The chain combines TRBV14 with TRBJ2-5; D not resolved. The V end lost 0 bases, the J end lost 6 bases, and 5 bases lay between the germline ends. The CDR3 sequence is 12 residues long. Per the germline V gene, CDR1 is SGHDN and CDR2 is FVKESK. This CDR3 is CASSQDRKTQYF. In DNA form, the CDR3 reads TGTGCCAGCAGCCAAGATCGGAAGACCCAGTACTTC.

This clonotype showed up many times. The chain links TRBV5-5 to TRBJ2-2, with TRBD1 matching 7 bases. Germline CDR1 is SGHKS and CDR2 is YYEKEE (reference sequence). The CDR3 sequence is 14 residues long. With 2 bases clipped from V and 7 bases from J, the junction kept 5 bases outside the gene matches. Here the CDR3 reads CASSLEGGSGELFF. CDR3 bases: TGTGCCAGCAGCTTAGAAGGGGGCAGCGGGGAGCTGTTTTTT.